The 16 T cell receptor beta chains reported below all come from one sample, sequenced in a study of blood T cell repertoires in COVID-19. Libraries were prepared by immunoSEQ multiplex PCR; TCRdb keeps only in-frame clonotypes and omits some of them. This table holds some 100,000 clones, 88% found once. Specimen: peripheral blood. All receptors come from a woman in her seventies with acute or convalescent COVID-19.

CDR3 DNA sequence: TGTGCCAGCAGCAGGGTAAAGGGCCGGACAGGGGACTACGAGCAGTACTTC. Amino acids: CASSRVKGRTGDYEQYF. The gene calls are TRBV21-1 and TRBJ2-7; the table's TRBD1 call for D was not verified on the DNA. TRBV21-1 is flagged as a pseudogene. The CDR3 has 17 residues.

The rearrangement joins TRBV10-3 to TRBJ2-2, with D tentatively TRBD1 (6 bases). Trimming removed 4 bases at V and 6 bases at J, with 12 bases between. The CDR3 spans 14 residues. Per germline, CDR1 ENHRY and CDR2 SYGVKD. The CDR3 bases are TGTGCCATCAGTGTGGACAGAGGATCCGGGGAGCTGTTTTTT. Protein: CAISVDRGSGELFF.

This clone was detected only a few times. V gene TRBV28 combines with J gene TRBJ1-1, with 11 bases fitting TRBD1. Germline CDR1 and CDR2: MDHEN and SYDVKM. The length of the CDR3 is 14 residues. The V gene end was trimmed by 6 bases and the J gene end by 7 bases; junction bases not matched to a gene: 7. The CDR3 spells CASRTGTGGNEAFF. DNA of the CDR3: TGTGCCAGCAGAACCGGGACAGGGGGGAATGAAGCTTTCTTT.

The V gene is TRBV7-8, the J gene TRBJ1-1; 12 bases map to TRBD1. This CDR3 spans 17 amino acids. The germline V gene encodes CDR1 SGHVS and CDR2 FQNEAQ. The ends lost 5 bases at V and 0 bases at J; junction bases unmatched: 7. The CDR3 sequence: CASSGDRGRDMNTEAFF. CDR3 coding DNA: TGTGCCAGCAGCGGGGACAGGGGGCGGGATATGAACACTGAAGCTTTCTTT.

This chain connects TRBV5-1 to TRBJ2-1; TRBD2 agrees at 10 bases. This CDR3 comprises 17 residues. Per germline, CDR1 SGHRS and CDR2 YFSETQ. The junction had 11 bases not matched to a gene; V was cut back by 0 bases and J by 8 bases. Written as DNA, the CDR3 is TGCGCCAGCAGCTTGGCTATTGGGCTAGCGGGGGTCCATGAGCAGTTCTTC. It translates to CASSLAIGLAGVHEQFF. The variable domain in full, with the rest retrieved from reference TRBV5-1 and TRBJ2-1, is KAGVTQTPRYLIKTRGQQVTLSCSPISGHRSVSWYQQTPGQGLQFLFEYFSETQRNKGNFPGRFSGRQFSNSRSEMNVSTLELGDSALYLCASSLAIGLAGVHEQFFGPGTRLTVL.

This clone appeared a single time. This sequence joins TRBV6-6 and TRBJ2-7, with D possibly being TRBD2 (5 bases). The CDR3 is 15 residues long. V was trimmed by 0 bases and J by 0 bases, leaving 9 bases between them. The germline gives CDR1 MNHNY, CDR2 SVGAGI (reference sequence). The CDR3: CASSYSAGNSYEQYF. The DNA of the CDR3 is TGTGCCAGCAGTTACTCTGCCGGGAACTCCTACGAGCAGTACTTC.

The J gene is TRBJ1-3, the V gene TRBV4-1; D is ambiguous. The length of the CDR3 is 13 residues. Trimming removed 5 bases from V and 4 bases from J, with 9 bases in between. From germline, CDR1 is MGHRA and CDR2 YSYEKL. The CDR3: CASSERWGNTIYF. The CDR3 bases are TGCGCCAGCAGCGAGCGATGGGGAAACACCATATATTTT.

This chain uses TRBV6-6 with TRBJ2-7; possible D gene TRBD2, 6 bases. Trimming shortened V by 0 bases and J by 6 bases, and 12 bases separated the two germline ends. Germline V gene sequence: CDR1 MNHNY, CDR2 SVGAGI (reference sequence). This CDR3 spans 14 amino acids. The DNA of the CDR3 is TGTGCCAGCAGTTACTCAGGAGGGACGGGCGAGCAGTACTTC. Protein: CASSYSGGTGEQYF.

The chain carries TRBV5-6 and TRBJ1-3; D perhaps matches TRBD1 (6 bases). The V end lost 1 base, the J end lost 7 bases, and 12 bases lay between the germline ends. CDR3 length: 14 amino acids. CDR1 is SGHDT, CDR2 YYEEEE, per germline. This CDR3 is CASSLWGRGNTIYF. The CDR3 coding sequence is TGTGCCAGCAGCTTGTGGGGCAGGGGCAACACCATATATTTT.

Only one count was recorded for this clone. The rearrangement uses TRBV10-2 and TRBJ1-2, with no clear D. Germline CDR1 reads WSHSY; CDR2 reads SAAADI. The CDR3 extends over 14 amino acids. V lost 1 base and J lost 6, with 12 bases in between. CDR3 region: CASSELAVYDGYTF. Here the CDR3 DNA reads TGCGCCAGCAGTGAGTTGGCAGTGTATGATGGCTACACCTTC.

This clone occurred many times. The chain joins TRBV29-1 to TRBJ1-1; 10 positions match TRBD1. The CDR3 is 13 amino acids. The ends lost 6 bases at V and 4 bases at J; junction bases unmatched: 5. In germline, CDR1 is SQVTM, CDR2 ANQGSEA. The CDR3 spells CSVRQGAITEAFF. Written as DNA, the CDR3 is TGCAGCGTCCGACAGGGGGCGATCACTGAAGCTTTCTTT.

The chain is built from TRBV30 and TRBJ1-2; no firm D call. Trimming removed 4 bases from V and 5 bases from J, with 11 bases in between. CDR3 length: 12 amino acids. Looked up from germline, CDR1 is GTSNPN and CDR2 is SVGIG (reference sequence). CDR3 sequence (DNA): TGTGCCTGGAAAGCATTTTTGTATGGCTACACCTTC. Its translation is CAWKAFLYGYTF.

The chain combines TRBV9 with TRBJ2-2; 14 positions match TRBD2. CDR3 length: 18 residues. Trimming took 3 bases from V and 2 from J; bases not matched to a gene: 6. Germline V gene data show CDR1 as SGDLS and CDR2 as YYNGEE. As DNA, the CDR3 is TGTGCCAGCAGCGCCAGGACTAGCGGGAGGAGAAACACCGGGGAGCTGTTTTTT. Translation gives CASSARTSGRRNTGELFF.

This sequence joins TRBV27 and TRBJ2-5; 9 positions match TRBD2. Germline V CDR1 and CDR2: MNHEY, SMNVEV (reference sequence). V was pared by 7 bases and J by 5 bases, with 8 bases of the junction left unmatched. The CDR3 is 14 amino acids. DNA of the CDR3: TGTGCCAGCACGGCTAGCGGGATCTGGGAGACCCAGTACTTC. Encoded protein: CASTASGIWETQYF.

This chain joins TRBV7-8 and TRBJ2-7; 7 bases map to TRBD1. Losses at the gene ends were 4 bases for V and 3 bases for J; bases not matched to a gene: 9. This CDR3 spans 15 amino acids. Germline CDR1 and CDR2: SGHVS and FQNEAQ. The CDR3 DNA reads as TGTGCCAGCAGCTCCCGGACAGGAGCCTACTACGAGCAGTACTTC. Translation gives CASSSRTGAYYEQYF.

In nucleotides, the CDR3 is TGTGCCAGCCAGCTGAGGAATGAGCAGTTCTTC. Its protein product is CASQLRNEQFF. The chain couples TRBV6-5 to TRBJ2-1; unclear D gene. Trimming removed 8 bases from V and 7 bases from J, with 9 bases in between. From germline, CDR1 is MNHEY and CDR2 SVGAGI. The CDR3 runs to 11 residues.